The table lists the clone carrying this TCR beta chain with a few counts. Approximately 9.3 ml of fresh peripheral blood supplied the PBMCs. The trim removed 3 bases at V and 6 bases at J, leaving 4 bases unmatched. CDR3 length: 13 amino acids. The sample belongs to a study of T cells in Graves' hyperthyroidism and ophthalmopathy. Amplification of TCR beta CDR3 regions used RNA as the template. The TCR CDR3 was amplified in a first-round RT-PCR using the HTBI primer set. Using its own MiXCR run on the multiplex PCR reads, TCRdb lists one record per CDR3 protein. Of roughly 700,000 distinct CDR3 sequences in the sample, about 15% were seen once.

This receptor was identified in a young woman with Graves' hyperthyroidism. This sequence joins TRBV12-3 or TRBV12-4 and TRBJ1-2; TRBD1 matches at 7 bases. Sequenced sample: blood. The CDR3 is CASSFSGGNGYTF. The DNA for the CDR3 is TGTGCCAGCAGTTTTTCAGGGGGAAATGGCTACACCTTC.